A few counts support the clone carrying this T cell receptor (beta chain). The data stem from a study of CD8 T cells in ankylosing spondylitis. Germline-derived CDR1 and CDR2 are MNHEY and SVGAGI. This CDR3 has 15 amino acids. V was clipped by 0 bases and J by 2 bases, with 11 bases between them. Generation of TCR beta libraries employed quantitative 5'-RACE incorporating molecular barcodes. TCRdb re-called the 5' RACE reads with MiXCR, one entry per CDR3 protein. The sample records fewer than 250,000 distinct CDR3 sequences, around 32% being singletons. The TCR comes from a male donor with ankylosing spondylitis or in good health (not recorded which). The source material was blood, either unsorted or a sorted T cell fraction (not recorded which). V and J are TRBV6-5 and TRBJ2-7; a weak D match, TRBD1 (6 bases). CDR3 DNA sequence: TGTGCCAGCAGTTACTCTTCTGGACAGACCTACGAGCAGTACTTC. Amino acids: CASSYSSGQTYEQYF.